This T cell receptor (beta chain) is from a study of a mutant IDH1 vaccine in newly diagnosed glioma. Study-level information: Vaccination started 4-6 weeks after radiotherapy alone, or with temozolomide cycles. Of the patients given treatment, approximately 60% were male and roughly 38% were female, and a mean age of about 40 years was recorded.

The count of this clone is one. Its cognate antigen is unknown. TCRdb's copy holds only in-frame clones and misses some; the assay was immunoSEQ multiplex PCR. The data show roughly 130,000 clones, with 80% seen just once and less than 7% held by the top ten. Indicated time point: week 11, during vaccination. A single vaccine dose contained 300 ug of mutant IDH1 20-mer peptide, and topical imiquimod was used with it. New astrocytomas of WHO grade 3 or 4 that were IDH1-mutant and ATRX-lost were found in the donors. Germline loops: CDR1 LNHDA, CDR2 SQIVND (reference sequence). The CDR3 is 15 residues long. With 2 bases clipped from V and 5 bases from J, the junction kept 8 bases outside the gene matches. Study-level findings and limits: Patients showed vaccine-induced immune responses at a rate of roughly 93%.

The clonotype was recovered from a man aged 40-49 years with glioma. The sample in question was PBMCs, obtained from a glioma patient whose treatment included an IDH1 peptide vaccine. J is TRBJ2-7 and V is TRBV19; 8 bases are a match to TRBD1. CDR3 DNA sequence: TGTGCCAGTAGTATAAGACTAGACAGGGGCCACGAGCAGTACTTC. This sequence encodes CASSIRLDRGHEQYF.